Each of the 17 T cell receptor beta chains below was sequenced from the same sample in a study of T cells after yellow fever vaccination. TCRdb ran MiXCR on the 5' RACE reads and lists one entry per CDR3 protein. This sample has some 340,000 distinct CDR3 sequences, with approximately 11% found just once. Sequencing was performed on CD4+ T cells sorted from PBMCs, taken 45 days after the yellow fever booster vaccination. These receptors were taken from a man younger than 30 who received the YFV17D yellow fever vaccine.

This clonotype was counted only a few times. This chain connects TRBV7-2 to TRBJ2-5; D remains unclear. V lost 5 bases and J 5 bases, leaving 9 bases between the germline ends. CDR1 and CDR2 (germline): SGHTA, FQGNSA. This CDR3 region has 12 residues. CDR3 nucleotides: TGTGCCAGCAGCCCTTTTTGGGAGACCCAGTACTTC. Protein: CASSPFWETQYF.

The V gene is TRBV4-3, the J gene TRBJ2-5, with D perhaps TRBD2 (7 bases). The CDR3 is 16 amino acids. Per the germline V gene, CDR1 is LGHNA and CDR2 is YSLEER. Deletions cut 0 bases from V and 2 bases from J, with 13 bases between. In DNA, the CDR3 is TGCGCCAGCAGCCAAGATTCTGGGGGGGCACAAGAGACCCAGTACTTC. Residues: CASSQDSGGAQETQYF.

DNA for the CDR3: TGCAGTGCAACAGAGGCAGGCAGCAATCAGCCCCAGCATTTT. Translated, it gives CSATEAGSNQPQHF. V usage is TRBV20-1 and J usage is TRBJ1-5; unclear D gene. Germline CDR1 DFQATT, CDR2 SNEGSKA (reference sequence). The V end lost 6 bases, the J end lost 1 base, and 13 bases lay between the germline ends. This CDR3 has 14 amino acids.

V usage is TRBV5-1 and J usage is TRBJ1-4; D not resolved. In germline, CDR1 is SGHRS, CDR2 YFSETQ. Trimming stripped 3 bases from V and 7 bases from J, with 13 bases between. This CDR3 is built from 14 residues. The CDR3 loop is CASSSDSLGEKLFF. The CDR3 bases are TGCGCCAGCAGCTCCGACTCTTTGGGTGAAAAACTGTTTTTT.

This clonotype was detected only a few times. V gene TRBV20-1 combines with J gene TRBJ1-1; perhaps TRBD1 as D (6 bases). Trimming pared 3 bases from V and 4 bases from J, leaving 6 bases between. The germline V gene encodes CDR1 DFQATT and CDR2 SNEGSKA (reference sequence). The CDR3 has 11 amino acids. The CDR3 sequence: CSASRGTEAFF. In DNA, the CDR3 is TGCAGTGCTAGCAGGGGCACTGAAGCTTTCTTT.

J is TRBJ1-5 and V is TRBV3-1; D gene unclear. Germline V gene data show CDR1 as LGHDT and CDR2 as YNNKEL (reference sequence). This CDR3 is built from 13 residues. Trimming removed 4 bases at V and 1 base at J, with 5 bases between. The CDR3 protein is CASSPESNQPQHF. DNA for the CDR3: TGTGCCAGCAGCCCGGAGAGCAATCAGCCCCAGCATTTT.

The rearrangement uses TRBV27 and TRBJ2-1, with TRBD1 identical over 7 bases. After removal of 7 bases from V and 4 bases from J, the junction contained 10 bases not matched to a gene. The germline gives CDR1 MNHEY, CDR2 SMNVEV (reference sequence). The CDR3 totals 15 residues. This CDR3 is CASKDRFLGYNEQFF. In DNA form, the CDR3 reads TGTGCCAGCAAGGACAGGTTCCTTGGATACAATGAGCAGTTCTTC.

The chain couples TRBV27 to TRBJ2-3; D is undetermined. Between the trimmed V and J ends, which lost 6 bases and 2 bases, there was a span of 6 bases. Germline V gives CDR1 MNHEY, CDR2 SMNVEV (reference sequence). The CDR3 spans 12 residues. The CDR3 DNA reads TGTGCCAGCAGGGGAATCACAGATACGCAGTATTTT. This codes for CASRGITDTQYF.

This clonotype showed up just a few times. The chain employs TRBV4-3 and TRBJ2-5, with D perhaps TRBD2 (5 bases). With 0 bases removed from V and 1 base from J, the gap between germline ends came to 9 bases. This CDR3 is built from 15 residues. CDR1 is LGHNA, CDR2 YSLEER, per germline. The CDR3 spells CASSQDGSVQETQYF. Written as DNA, the CDR3 is TGCGCCAGCAGCCAAGATGGGAGCGTCCAAGAGACCCAGTACTTC.

This clonotype has more than one count but fewer than ten. V gene TRBV9 combines with J gene TRBJ2-5, with no clear D. Per germline, CDR1 SGDLS and CDR2 YYNGEE. Between the trimmed V and J ends, which lost 3 bases and 2 bases, there was a span of 5 bases. The CDR3 is made up of 12 amino acids. The chain's CDR3 is CASSGPQETQYF. In nucleotides, the CDR3 is TGTGCCAGCAGCGGACCGCAAGAGACCCAGTACTTC.

V is TRBV11-2 and J is TRBJ1-5; no definite D call. The V end lost 0 bases, the J end lost 0 bases, and 6 bases lay between the germline ends. Germline loops: CDR1 SGHAT, CDR2 FQNNGV. The CDR3 has 15 residues. CDR3 amino acids: CASSLESHSNQPQHF. The DNA for the CDR3 is TGTGCCAGCAGCTTAGAATCACATAGCAATCAGCCCCAGCATTTT.

This clonotype showed up just a few times. This rearrangement joins TRBV20-1 to TRBJ2-2; D remains ambiguous. Germline CDR1 DFQATT, CDR2 SNEGSKA (reference sequence). This CDR3 comprises 13 residues. Trimming took off 5 bases at V and 2 bases at J, with 9 bases between the two ends. The CDR3 here is CSAPAQNTGELFF. The DNA of the CDR3 is TGCAGTGCTCCCGCACAAAACACCGGGGAGCTGTTTTTT.

This clonotype was seen a handful of times. The chain joins TRBV7-7 to TRBJ2-5, with D maybe TRBD2 (6 bases). V lost 1 base and J 4 bases, leaving 13 bases between the germline ends. The CDR3 covers 15 residues. The germline V gene has CDR1 SSHAT and CDR2 FNYEAQ (reference sequence). This CDR3 reads CASSLGGEPLETQYF. In DNA form, the CDR3 reads TGTGCCAGCAGCTTAGGCGGGGAGCCTTTAGAGACCCAGTACTTC.

This clonotype has just a few counts. This chain uses TRBV5-1 with TRBJ2-5; perhaps D is TRBD1 or TRBD2 (5 bases each). V gave up 1 base and J gave up 0 bases, with 10 bases separating them. Germline CDR1 reads SGHRS; CDR2 reads YFSETQ. This CDR3 is 15 amino acids long. This chain's CDR3 is CASSLQEGYQETQYF. DNA for the CDR3: TGCGCCAGCAGCTTGCAAGAGGGGTACCAAGAGACCCAGTACTTC.

This clonotype was detected ten times or more. The chain uses TRBV12-3 or TRBV12-4 and TRBJ2-7, with 9 positions matching TRBD1. V dropped 6 bases and J dropped 4; count of bases not matched to a gene: 7. The CDR3 sequence is 14 residues long. CDR3 nucleotides: TGTGCCAGCAGCACGGGACAGGGAGGGTACGAGCAGTACTTC. This sequence encodes CASSTGQGGYEQYF.

This clonotype appeared a few times. The rearrangement links TRBV12-3 or TRBV12-4 to TRBJ2-7, with D perhaps matching TRBD1 or TRBD2 (6 bases each). The CDR3 extends over 17 amino acids. V lost 2 bases and J lost 2, with 19 bases in between. The CDR3 DNA reads as TGTGCCAGCAGTTTAACTGTTCGAGGGGGGACCCCCTACGAGCAGTACGTC. Protein sequence: CASSLTVRGGTPYEQYV.

This clonotype appeared a few times. The rearrangement uses TRBV5-4 and TRBJ1-1; the D is unclear. Germline V gives CDR1 SGHNT, CDR2 YYREEE (reference sequence). CDR3 length equals 14 residues. Between the trimmed V and J ends, which lost 0 bases and 1 base, there was a span of 7 bases. Written as DNA, the CDR3 is TGTGCCAGCAGCTTGGATCTGGGGAACACTGAAGCTTTCTTT. It is translated as CASSLDLGNTEAFF.